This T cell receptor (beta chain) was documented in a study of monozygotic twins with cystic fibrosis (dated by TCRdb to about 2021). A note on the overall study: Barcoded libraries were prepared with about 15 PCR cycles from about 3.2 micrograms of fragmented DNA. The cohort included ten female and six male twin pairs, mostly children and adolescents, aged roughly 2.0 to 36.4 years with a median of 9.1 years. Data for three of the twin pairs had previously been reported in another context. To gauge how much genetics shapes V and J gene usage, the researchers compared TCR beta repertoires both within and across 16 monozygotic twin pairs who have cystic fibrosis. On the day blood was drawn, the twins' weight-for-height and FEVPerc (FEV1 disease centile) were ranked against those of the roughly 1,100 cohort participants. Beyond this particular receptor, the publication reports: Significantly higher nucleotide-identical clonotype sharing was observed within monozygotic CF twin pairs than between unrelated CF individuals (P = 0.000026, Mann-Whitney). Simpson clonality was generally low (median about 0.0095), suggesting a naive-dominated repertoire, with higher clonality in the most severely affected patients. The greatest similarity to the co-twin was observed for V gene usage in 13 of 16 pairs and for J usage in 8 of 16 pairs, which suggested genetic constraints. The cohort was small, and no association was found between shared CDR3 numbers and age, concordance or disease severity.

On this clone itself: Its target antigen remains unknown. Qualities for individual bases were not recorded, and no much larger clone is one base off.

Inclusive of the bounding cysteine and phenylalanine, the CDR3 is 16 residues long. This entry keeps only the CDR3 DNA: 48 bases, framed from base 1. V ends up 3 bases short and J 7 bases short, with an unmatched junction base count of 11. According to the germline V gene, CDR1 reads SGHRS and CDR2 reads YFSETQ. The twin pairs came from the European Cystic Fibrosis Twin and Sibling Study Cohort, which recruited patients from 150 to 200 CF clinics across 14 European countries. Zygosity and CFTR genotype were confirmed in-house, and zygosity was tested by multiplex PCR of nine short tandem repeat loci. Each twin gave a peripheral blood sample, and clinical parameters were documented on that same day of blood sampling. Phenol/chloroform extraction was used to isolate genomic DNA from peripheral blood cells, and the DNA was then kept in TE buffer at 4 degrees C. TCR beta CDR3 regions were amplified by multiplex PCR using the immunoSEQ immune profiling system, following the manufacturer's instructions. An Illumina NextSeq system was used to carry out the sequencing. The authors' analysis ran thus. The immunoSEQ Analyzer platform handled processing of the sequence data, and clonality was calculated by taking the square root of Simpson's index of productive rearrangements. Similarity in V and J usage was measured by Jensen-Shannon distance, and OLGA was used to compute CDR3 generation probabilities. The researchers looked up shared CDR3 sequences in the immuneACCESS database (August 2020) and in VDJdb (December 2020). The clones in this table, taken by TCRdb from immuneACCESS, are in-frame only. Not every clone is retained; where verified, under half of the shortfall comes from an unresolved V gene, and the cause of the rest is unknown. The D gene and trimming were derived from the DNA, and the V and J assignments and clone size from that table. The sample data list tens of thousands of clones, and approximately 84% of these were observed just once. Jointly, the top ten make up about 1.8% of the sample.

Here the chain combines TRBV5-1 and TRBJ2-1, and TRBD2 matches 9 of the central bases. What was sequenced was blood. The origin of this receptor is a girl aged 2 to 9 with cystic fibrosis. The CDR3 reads CASSSTGSGGRNEQFF. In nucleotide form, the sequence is TGCGCCAGCAGCTCTACGGGTAGCGGGGGCCGAAATGAGCAGTTCTTC. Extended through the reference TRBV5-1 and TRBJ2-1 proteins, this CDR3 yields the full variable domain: KAGVTQTPRYLIKTRGQQVTLSCSPISGHRSVSWYQQTPGQGLQFLFEYFSETQRNKGNFPGRFSGRQFSNSRSEMNVSTLELGDSALYLCASSSTGSGGRNEQFFGPGTRLTVL.